This entry is about one T cell receptor (beta chain). The target antigen is unknown. The time point denotes: new active TB diagnosis, blood taken before or within 7 days of starting treatment. Each clinical donor contributed on average roughly 100,000 T cells from unsorted cryopreserved PBMC. This CDR3 comprises 12 residues. V was trimmed by 5 bases and J by 1 base, leaving 5 bases between them. The germline CDR1 and CDR2 sequences are MNHNS and SASEGT. The sample comes from a study of T cells in tuberculosis. Study summary: The T cells targeted glucose monomycolate, a mycobacterial lipid, via CD1B.

Findings of the study overall: Shorter CDR3-alpha in active tuberculosis partly drove smaller distances.

TCRdb keeps only in-frame clones here, not all; method: immunoSEQ multiplex PCR. Counted here are 22,000 or so clones, about 85% occurring once; the ten biggest clones make up just under 15%. The V and J genes are TRBV6-1 and TRBJ1-1, with D hard to call. This TCR came from an adult with tuberculosis. The input for sequencing was PBMCs, taken at tuberculosis diagnosis. The CDR3 sequence: CASSHKNTEAFF. The CDR3 coding sequence is TGTGCCAGCAGTCACAAGAACACTGAAGCTTTCTTT.